This TCR beta chain is from a study of shared clonotypes between healthy human individuals (dated by TCRdb to about 2020). For context, the study as a whole: The cohort included three men and a couple of women between 18 and 49 years of age. To increase sequencing depth and limit assay-specific biases, different laboratories used diverse techniques to prepare libraries and sequence TCR repertoires. Per donor, leukapheresis produced somewhere between about 0.94 and 8.9 billion PBMCs. Blood TCR repertoires of five healthy adults were deeply sequenced to estimate repertoire size and the extent of clonotype sharing between individuals. For each donor, CD4 naive and CD4 memory were each given three plates, CD8 naive was given two plates, and CD8 memory was given one plate.

From its cysteine to its phenylalanine, the CDR3 spans 14 amino acids. The entry retains the CDR3 DNA only, 42 bases that are in frame from base 1. Between the V and J ends, shortened by 6 bases and 0 bases respectively, the junction contains 11 bases. The germline V gene (reference sequence) specifies MNHEY as CDR1 and SMNVEV as CDR2. For the CD8 naive samples, CD45RO-negative cells were positively selected for CCR7, yielding a CD45RA+CCR7+ population from which TemRA cells were excluded. Donors were healthy HIV-negative adults with no recently reported acute infections or vaccinations. Every donor was a Caucasian adult residing in Nashville, Tennessee, USA. After blood collection by leukapheresis, PBMCs were isolated using Ficoll-Histopaque density gradient centrifugation and then cryopreserved in the vapor phase of liquid nitrogen. Analytical flow cytometry was used to check the purity and quantity of every magnetically sorted T cell population. Genomic DNA was isolated from each sorted fraction and quantified by UV absorbance on a Nanodrop 2000c.

This clone showed up just once. The clone's antigen remains unknown. The record has no base qualities; no much larger clone is one base away. Study-wide findings and limitations: Sampling was limited to blood, and TCR repertoires in tissue likely differ from TCR repertoires in blood. Pairwise subsampling led to the expectation that sequencing depth would affect the degree of clonotype sharing among donors. Even with the large sequencing depth, rarefaction of the sorted-subset datasets indicated that sequencing was incomplete. The small number of donors limited the genetic and exposure-history diversity represented. When four donors were compared, the shared fraction of clonotypes was 5% to 6.5% for naive CD4, approximately 3.5% for naive CD8, 2% to 2.5% for memory CD4, and around 0.37% for memory CD8. Compared with non-shared clonotypes, clonotypes shared by all four sorted-subset donors had higher generation probabilities. Naive subsets generally had larger estimated clonotype richness than memory subsets did.

Using the deep immunoSEQ assay, multiplex PCR amplified TCR CDR3 regions from genomic DNA. Genomic DNA extracted from each cell subset was distributed evenly over all wells of several immunoSEQ 96-well plates, and each plate served as one replicate. For sorted subsets, roughly 0.2 ug genomic DNA, equal to 30,000 or so T cell genomes, was loaded into each replicate PCR. Purified libraries were quantified with a Qubit 3.0 fluorometer, sized on a Bioanalyzer 2100, and re-quantified with the KAPA Library Quantification kit. A separate single-read 150-cycle Illumina NextSeq 550 flow cell was used to sequence each immunoSEQ 96-well plate. On the study's bioinformatics: Because only junctional sequences without quality scores were contained in the immunoSEQ output, filtering matching that applied to full-length reads could not be performed. To assign V/J genes and CDR3, sequences were annotated using PyIR, a Python wrapper for IgBLAST v1.9, with IMGT germline references. Reads were filtered out if the reads had weak V/J assignments (E-value above 1e-6), no CDR3, stop codons, out-of-frame junctions, or ambiguous translated residues. V3J clonotypes were defined as sequences sharing an identical inferred V gene, J gene, and CDR3 amino acid sequence. Percentage overlap between repertoires was calculated by dividing the number of shared unique clonotypes by the size of the smaller repertoire. Repertoire richness was assessed with RTK rarefaction, the Chao1 estimator, and Recon v2.1 estimates of unobserved clonotypes. Generation probabilities were computed with OLGA for all TCRbeta clonotypes obtained by the gDNA method from several donors. TCRdb took over this immuneACCESS table, retaining in-frame rearrangements with V and J assigned. Such tables are incomplete; in checked studies, under half of the missing clones stem from an unresolved V gene, and the remainder is unexplained. That table gives V, J and clone size, and the DNA gave D and trimming. For this sample there are nearly 600,000 clones; 95% to 96% appear just once. Around 0.097% of the sample is taken by the ten largest.

Material for sequencing was naive CD8+ T cells sorted from blood. The cell subset or site label, read with the paper, signifies: CD45RA+CCR7+. The sequence links TRBV27 to TRBJ1-2; TRBD1 could be the D gene, as 5 bases match. This receptor was taken from a woman aged 25 to 39 in good health. The DNA reads as follows: TGTGCCAGCAGGCCCGGGGGGTCTAACTATGGCTACACCTTC. It translates to CASRPGGSNYGYTF.